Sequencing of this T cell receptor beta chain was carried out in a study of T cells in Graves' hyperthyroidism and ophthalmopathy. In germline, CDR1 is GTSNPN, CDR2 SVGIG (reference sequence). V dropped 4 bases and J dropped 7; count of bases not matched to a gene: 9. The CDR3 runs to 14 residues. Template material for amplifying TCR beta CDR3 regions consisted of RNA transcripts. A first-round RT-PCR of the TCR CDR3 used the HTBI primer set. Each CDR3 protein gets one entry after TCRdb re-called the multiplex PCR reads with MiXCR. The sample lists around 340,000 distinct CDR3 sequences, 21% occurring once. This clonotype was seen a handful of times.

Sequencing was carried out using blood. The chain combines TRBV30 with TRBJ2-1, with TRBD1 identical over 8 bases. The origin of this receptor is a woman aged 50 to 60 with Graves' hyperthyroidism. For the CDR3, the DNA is TGTGCCTGGAATCGAGGACAGGGTGGGAATGAGCAGTTCTTC. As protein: CAWNRGQGGNEQFF.